The entry that follows covers one T cell receptor beta chain sequence. Its specificity is not known. The sample is drawn from a study of T cell responses to AZD1222 COVID-19 vaccine. Study-level background: Second-dose schedules of about 4 or about 12 weeks were combined.

The assay was immunoSEQ multiplex PCR, and TCRdb's table has in-frame clones only and misses some. The table has about 140,000 clones, over 75% seen once. V was cut by 0 bases and J by 5 bases, with 8 bases left in between. The germline V gene encodes CDR1 MNHNS and CDR2 SASEGT. The CDR3 runs 14 residues. Study-level findings and limits: The donor group comprised mostly white British people and more females; the analysis possibly underestimated clonal diversity.

The clonotype was recovered from an adult in good health. This sequence joins TRBV6-1 and TRBJ2-1, with D tentatively TRBD2 (6 bases). This material consisted of peripheral blood, taken on day 0 of AZD1222 vaccination. In DNA form, the CDR3 reads TGTGCCAGCAGTGAAGCCGGAGGGGACAATGAGCAGTTCTTC. Translation gives CASSEAGGDNEQFF.